The 25 T cell receptor beta chains below were found in one sample sequenced in a study of PD-L1 blockade in urothelial cancer (dated by TCRdb to about 2017). Libraries were made using the immunoSEQ multiplex PCR assay. TCRdb carries this immuneACCESS record with in-frame sequences only. Its versions omit some clonotypes, under half of them owing to an unresolved V gene in the studies checked, with the rest unexplained. The sample contains over 50,000 clones, more than 70% of them found a single time. Under 3% of the sample comes from the top ten. The input for sequencing was PBMCs, taken around atezolizumab (anti-PD-L1) treatment. Source of these receptors: a man aged 50 to 60 with urothelial cancer.

The CDR3 reads CASKRESLGTQYF. The DNA for the CDR3 is TGCGCCAGTAAGAGGGAGAGCCTGGGGACCCAGTACTTC. This sequence joins TRBV5-1 and TRBJ2-5, with D possibly being TRBD2 (5 bases). CDR1 is SGHRS and CDR2 is YFSETQ in the germline V gene. The CDR3 has 13 residues. V shed 8 bases and J shed 7 bases, with 18 bases lying between them.

The rearrangement uses TRBV5-4 and TRBJ1-2, with 8 bases aligning to TRBD1. The V and J ends lost 4 bases and 7 bases, in that order; junction bases with no gene match: 12. Germline CDR1 reads SGHNT; CDR2 reads YYREEE (reference sequence). The CDR3 is 15 residues long. CDR3 residues: CASSVTPQGATGYTF. The CDR3 region has the DNA TGTGCCAGCAGCGTAACCCCCCAGGGGGCGACTGGCTACACCTTC.

The chain links TRBV9 to TRBJ2-1; D possibly corresponds to TRBD2 (6 bases). Trimming stripped 4 bases from V and 6 bases from J, with 11 bases between. Germline V gene data show CDR1 as SGDLS and CDR2 as YYNGEE. The CDR3 has 13 amino acids. In nucleotides, the CDR3 is TGTGCCAGCAGCACCCTGGAGGGCAATGAGCAGTTCTTC. Translated, it gives CASSTLEGNEQFF.

Remarks on this clone: The junction shows a germline mismatch at one end, possibly a read error. CDR3 region: CASTYRPQTGEAFF. CDR3 nucleotide sequence: TGTGCCAGCACTTACCGCCCCCAGACAGGGGAAGCTTTCTTT. The J gene is TRBJ1-1, the V gene TRBV6-5, with 7 bases fitting TRBD1. The CDR3 sequence is 14 residues long. Germline V gene lookup returns CDR1 MNHEY and CDR2 SVGAGI.

A single count supports this clone. This rearrangement joins TRBV5-1 to TRBJ2-2, with no clear D. Germline V gene lookup returns CDR1 SGHRS and CDR2 YFSETQ. The germline V and J ends were trimmed by 5 bases and 1 base, with 12 bases remaining between them. The CDR3 has 15 amino acids. CDR3 sequence reads: CASSPTTLNTGELFF. CDR3 bases: TGCGCCAGCAGTCCTACTACACTGAACACCGGGGAGCTGTTTTTT. The complete variable domain, with remaining parts taken from reference TRBV5-1 and TRBJ2-2, reads KAGVTQTPRYLIKTRGQQVTLSCSPISGHRSVSWYQQTPGQGLQFLFEYFSETQRNKGNFPGRFSGRQFSNSRSEMNVSTLELGDSALYLCASSPTTLNTGELFFGEGSRLTVL.

The chain combines TRBV28 with TRBJ1-1, with TRBD1 identical over 7 bases. V lost 8 bases to trimming and J lost 0 bases; unmatched junction nucleotides: 9. CDR1 and CDR2 (germline): MDHEN, SYDVKM. The CDR3 consists of 15 residues. DNA of the CDR3: TGTGCCAGCGGTCTTAGACAGGGTATGAACACTGAAGCTTTCTTT. This encodes CASGLRQGMNTEAFF.

The chain uses TRBV7-9 and TRBJ2-4, with D perhaps matching TRBD2 (7 bases). Germline CDR1 reads SEHNR; CDR2 reads FQNEAQ (reference sequence). There are 18 residues in the CDR3. Deletions cut 7 bases from V and 2 bases from J, with 24 bases between. CDR3 loop: CASTKGGEAGYTKNIQYF. The CDR3 DNA sequence: TGTGCCAGCACCAAAGGGGGGGAGGCAGGCTATACCAAAAACATTCAGTACTTC.

The gene calls are TRBV7-3 and TRBJ2-1, with TRBD1 identical over 8 bases. The trim removed 4 bases at V and 4 bases at J, leaving 9 bases unmatched. Germline V gene lookup returns CDR1 SGHTA and CDR2 FQGTGA. This CDR3 has 16 amino acids. Here the CDR3 reads CASSSYQGANYNEQFF. In DNA, the CDR3 is TGTGCCAGCAGCTCGTACCAGGGGGCGAATTACAATGAGCAGTTCTTC.

This clone showed up just a few times. The chain recombines TRBV6-1 with TRBJ1-6; D is uncertain. CDR1 is MNHNS, CDR2 SASEGT, per germline. The length of the CDR3 is 14 residues. The V end lost 7 bases, the J end lost 7 bases, and 14 bases lay between the germline ends. In DNA, the CDR3 is TGTGCCAGCAAGACACACCCTACGAATTCACCCCTCCACTTT. Translated: CASKTHPTNSPLHF.

The chain couples TRBV28 to TRBJ1-5, with D tentatively TRBD1 (5 bases). The germline V gene encodes CDR1 MDHEN and CDR2 SYDVKM. V was pared by 8 bases and J by 5 bases, with 10 bases between. The CDR3 consists of 12 residues. The CDR3 DNA reads as TGTGCCAGCGCAGGGTTTGATCAGCCCCAGCATTTT. Its translation is CASAGFDQPQHF.

The V gene is TRBV19, the J gene TRBJ1-4, with D tentatively TRBD1 (6 bases). This CDR3 comprises 16 residues. The germline CDR1 and CDR2 sequences are LNHDA and SQIVND (reference sequence). The ends were cut back, 6 bases at V and 5 bases at J, with 19 bases in the middle. The CDR3 nucleotides are TGTGCCAGTAGCCCGTTCGCAGGGGACAAAAATGAAAAACTGTTTTTT. Amino acid sequence: CASSPFAGDKNEKLFF.

The rearrangement uses TRBV18 and TRBJ2-1; no reliable D call. The CDR3 totals 11 residues. V lost 4 bases and J lost 14, with 12 bases in between. CDR1 and CDR2 (germline): KGHSH, LQKENI. CDR3 in amino acids: CASSLGPVEFF. The CDR3 nucleotides are TGTGCCAGCTCACTGGGCCCGGTTGAGTTCTTC.

The rearrangement joins TRBV5-1 to TRBJ2-4; 9 bases agree with TRBD2. Losses at the gene ends were 0 bases for V and 7 bases for J; bases not matched to a gene: 8. This CDR3 is 16 amino acids long. Germline CDR1 reads SGHRS; CDR2 reads YFSETQ. The CDR3 DNA reads TGCGCCAGCAGCTTGGGGCTAGCGGGGTCACAGAACATTCAGTACTTC. Translation gives CASSLGLAGSQNIQYF.

The genes are TRBV27 and TRBJ2-1, with 9 bases that match TRBD2. Germline-derived CDR1 and CDR2 are MNHEY and SMNVEV (reference sequence). The CDR3 is 13 amino acids. DNA of the CDR3: TGTGACTTAGCGGGAGAGCGGGGTGGTGAGCAGTTCTTC. It yields the protein CDLAGERGGEQFF.

The gene calls are TRBV18 and TRBJ1-5, with D perhaps TRBD1 (5 bases). The CDR3 is 14 residues long. Germline CDR1 is KGHSH and CDR2 is LQKENI. V was clipped by 1 base and J by 5 bases, with 9 bases between them. As DNA, the CDR3 is TGTGCCAGCTCACCACAGGGGACTGATCAGCCCCAGCATTTT. This gives the protein CASSPQGTDQPQHF. The whole variable domain, filled in from reference TRBV18 and TRBJ1-5, reads NAGVMQNPRHLVRRRGQEARLRCSPMKGHSHVYWYRQLPEEGLKFMVYLQKENIIDESGMPKERFSAEFPKEGPSILRIQQVVRGDSAAYFCASSPQGTDQPQHFGDGTRLSIL.

The rearrangement uses TRBV30 and TRBJ2-1; possible D gene TRBD1, 5 bases. Trimming took off 8 bases at V and 0 bases at J, with 17 bases between the two ends. This CDR3 comprises 15 residues. Germline V gene sequence: CDR1 GTSNPN, CDR2 SVGIG (reference sequence). The CDR3 sequence: CAIQGGRSSYNEQFF. The CDR3, as DNA: TGTGCCATCCAGGGTGGCAGGAGCTCCTACAATGAGCAGTTCTTC.

This chain links TRBV19 with TRBJ2-1, with 7 bases lining up with TRBD2. The germline V gene has CDR1 LNHDA and CDR2 SQIVND (reference sequence). V was clipped by 5 bases and J by 6 bases; unmatched bases: 4. This CDR3 has 13 residues. DNA of the CDR3: TGTGCCAGTAGTTTGGGACTAAGCAATGAGCAGTTCTTC. Translation: CASSLGLSNEQFF.

This chain connects TRBV28 to TRBJ1-4, with 10 positions matching TRBD1. V was pared by 7 bases and J by 5 bases, with 4 bases of the junction left unmatched. CDR1 MDHEN and CDR2 SYDVKM come from the germline V gene. CDR3 size: 14 residues. This CDR3 reads CASNKDRGNEKLFF. In nucleotides, the CDR3 is TGTGCCAGCAACAAGGACAGGGGGAATGAAAAACTGTTTTTT.

The chain couples TRBV5-1 to TRBJ2-2, with 7 bases aligning to TRBD1. The V and J ends lost 4 bases and 4 bases, in that order; junction bases with no gene match: 4. Germline CDR1 is SGHRS and CDR2 is YFSETQ. The CDR3 covers 14 residues. CDR3: CASSTGQATGELFF. As DNA, the CDR3 is TGCGCCAGCAGCACCGGACAGGCCACCGGGGAGCTGTTTTTT. The complete variable domain, with remaining parts taken from reference TRBV5-1 and TRBJ2-2, reads KAGVTQTPRYLIKTRGQQVTLSCSPISGHRSVSWYQQTPGQGLQFLFEYFSETQRNKGNFPGRFSGRQFSNSRSEMNVSTLELGDSALYLCASSTGQATGELFFGEGSRLTVL.

V and J are TRBV5-1 and TRBJ2-7; no clear D gene. Per the germline V gene, CDR1 is SGHRS and CDR2 is YFSETQ. CDR3 size: 15 residues. Deletions cut 1 base from V and 5 bases from J, with 16 bases between. The CDR3 region is CASSLTPLRSDEQYF. The DNA for the CDR3 is TGCGCCAGCAGCTTGACCCCTCTACGGTCTGACGAGCAGTACTTC.

This clone has more than one count but fewer than ten. This chain links TRBV7-2 with TRBJ2-2, with a possible D match to TRBD2 (5 bases). The ends were cut back, 5 bases at V and 4 bases at J, with 11 bases in the middle. CDR1 is SGHTA, CDR2 FQGNSA, per germline. The CDR3 runs to 14 residues. CDR3 in DNA: TGTGCCAGCAGCCCCCAGAGGGTCACCGGGGAGCTGTTTTTT. This gives the protein CASSPQRVTGELFF.

The chain links TRBV5-1 to TRBJ1-5; TRBD1 might be the D (5 bases). V was clipped by 7 bases and J by 6 bases, with 17 bases between them. Germline CDR1 reads SGHRS; CDR2 reads YFSETQ. The CDR3 totals 14 residues. DNA for the CDR3: TGCGCCAGCTCATTGGGGGGGTTACGTCAGCCCCAGCATTTT. Residues: CASSLGGLRQPQHF.

This clone was observed a single time. J is TRBJ1-1 and V is TRBV6-1; D not resolved. The CDR3 length is 15 residues. Germline V lookup: CDR1 MNHNS, CDR2 SASEGT. The germline V and J ends were trimmed by 8 bases and 0 bases, with 16 bases remaining between them. CDR3 sequence reads: CASRGRAPLNTEAFF. The CDR3 bases are TGTGCCAGCCGGGGAAGGGCCCCTTTGAACACTGAAGCTTTCTTT.

The rearrangement uses TRBV6-1 and TRBJ2-1; 7 nucleotides agree with TRBD2. This CDR3 contains 15 residues. The ends lost 7 bases at V and 3 bases at J; junction bases unmatched: 9. Germline assignment: CDR1 MNHNS and CDR2 SASEGT. CDR3 nucleotides: TGTGCCAGCACACAGTCTAGCGGATTCTACAATGAGCAGTTCTTC. Translating it yields CASTQSSGFYNEQFF.

In nucleotides, the CDR3 is TGTGCCAGTAGTATAGGTCGGGGAATTGGCGCCGGGGAGCTGTTTTTT. This translates into CASSIGRGIGAGELFF. The chain carries TRBV19 and TRBJ2-2, with D possibly TRBD2 on 5 matching bases. The CDR3 totals 16 residues. Germline V gives CDR1 LNHDA, CDR2 SQIVND (reference sequence). Trimming removed 1 base at V and 6 bases at J, with 15 bases between.